These 10 T cell receptor beta chains originate from one sample sequenced in a study of blood T cell repertoires in COVID-19. Clones were read by immunoSEQ multiplex PCR, and TCRdb kept only the in-frame ones, dropping some. The sample lists 95,000 to 130,000 clones, over 80% occurring once. Sample: peripheral blood. These receptors originate from a man aged 25-45 years with acute or convalescent COVID-19.

V and J are TRBV9 and TRBJ1-2; 7 bases match TRBD1. Germline CDR1 SGDLS, CDR2 YYNGEE. V was pared by 2 bases and J by 13 bases, with 17 bases of the junction left unmatched. The CDR3 has 15 amino acids. The CDR3 DNA sequence: TGTGCCAGCAGCGTCAGGACAGGACCAAAAATCTCACCCACCTTC. It translates to CASSVRTGPKISPTF.

This chain uses TRBV6-5 with TRBJ1-1; no firm D call. V shed 6 bases and J shed 3 bases, with 14 bases lying between them. The CDR3 is 14 amino acids. The germline gives CDR1 MNHEY, CDR2 SVGAGI. The CDR3 here is CASRNVQKHTEAFF. CDR3 sequence (DNA): TGTGCCAGCAGGAACGTACAGAAACACACTGAAGCTTTCTTT.

The rearrangement links TRBV19 to TRBJ1-2; 8 bases align to TRBD1. The ends lost 5 bases at V and 4 bases at J; junction bases unmatched: 6. The CDR3 covers 14 residues. Per the germline V gene, CDR1 is LNHDA and CDR2 is SQIVND (reference sequence). The CDR3 sequence is CASSGDRPVYGYTF. The DNA for the CDR3 is TGTGCCAGTAGTGGGGACAGGCCCGTCTATGGCTACACCTTC.

The CDR3 sequence is CASFRGNSYGYTF. Written as DNA, the CDR3 is TGTGCCAGTTTCAGGGGGAATTCCTATGGCTACACCTTC. This sequence joins TRBV21-1 and TRBJ1-2; TRBD1 is taken as the D call from the table, unchecked against the DNA. TRBV21-1 is noted as a pseudogene. The CDR3 spans 13 residues.

The chain couples TRBV5-5 to TRBJ2-1; D is unclear. CDR1 and CDR2 (germline): SGHKS, YYEKEE (reference sequence). V lost 1 base to trimming and J lost 8 bases, with 19 bases between them. The CDR3 runs 16 residues. The CDR3 DNA reads TGTGCCAGCAGCTTGAGTACTCAACGCTTAAGAGATGAGCAGTTCTTC. As protein: CASSLSTQRLRDEQFF.

CDR3 bases: TGTGCCAGCAGCTTATCGCAGGGGGCTTACAATGAGCAGTTCTTC. Translating it yields CASSLSQGAYNEQFF. J is TRBJ2-1 and V is TRBV7-8; 8 nucleotides agree with TRBD1. Germline CDR1 reads SGHVS; CDR2 reads FQNEAQ. Trimming at V came to 2 bases and at J to 4 bases, leaving 4 bases not matched to a gene. The CDR3 is 15 residues long.

The chain joins TRBV4-3 to TRBJ2-5; tentatively, D is TRBD2 (5 bases). V gave up 0 bases and J gave up 4 bases, with 15 bases separating them. Germline CDR1 LGHNA, CDR2 YSLEER. The CDR3 covers 16 residues. The CDR3, as DNA: TGCGCCAGCAGCCAAGATCTTTTGGCGGGTGGAGAGACCCAGTACTTC. Its protein product is CASSQDLLAGGETQYF.

CDR3 nucleotide sequence: TGTGCCAGCAGCTTAGGAACGGAATTGCCGGGAGAAGCTTTCTTT. Amino acid sequence: CASSLGTELPGEAFF. V is TRBV7-3 and J is TRBJ1-1; no reliable D call. The germline CDR1 and CDR2 sequences are SGHTA and FQGTGA. CDR3 length equals 15 residues. Trimming removed 2 bases from V and 8 bases from J, with 18 bases in between.

V and J are TRBV6-5 and TRBJ2-3; D unresolved. CDR3 length: 13 amino acids. V was trimmed by 6 bases and J by 3 bases, leaving 10 bases between them. Germline V gene lookup returns CDR1 MNHEY and CDR2 SVGAGI. The CDR3 DNA follows: TGTGCCAGCAGCAACAAGGAGACAGATACGCAGTATTTT. Protein product: CASSNKETDTQYF.

The chain carries TRBV6-5 and TRBJ1-3; D may be TRBD1 (6 bases). CDR1 and CDR2 from the germline V gene are MNHEY and SVGAGI. This CDR3 is 14 amino acids long. Deletions cut 6 bases from V and 4 bases from J, with 13 bases between. Here the CDR3 DNA reads TGTGCCAGCAGACCCCTGGGGGCCGGAAACACCATATATTTT. Translation gives CASRPLGAGNTIYF.